Below, 23 T cell receptor beta chains from the same sample are listed, as sequenced in a study of T-cell memory formation after mild COVID-19. From the 5' RACE reads, TCRdb called clonotypes with MiXCR, one entry per CDR3 protein. The table shows under 550,000 distinct CDR3 sequences, with roughly 18% occurring only once. The sequencing input was PBMCs or a T cell subset sorted from them (not recorded which). The origin of the receptors is an adult woman who had mild COVID-19 (a few samples of this study predate the infection). Cell type and time point are not known.

This clonotype was recorded a few times. The V call is TRBV3-1, the J call TRBJ2-7; D might be TRBD2 (7 bases). Looked up from germline, CDR1 is LGHDT and CDR2 is YNNKEL (reference sequence). V lost 4 bases to trimming and J lost 6 bases, with 22 bases between them. This CDR3 is 16 amino acids long. CDR3: CASSLRGARSSGEQYF. Here the CDR3 DNA reads TGTGCCAGCAGCCTCCGGGGGGCGAGGTCATCGGGCGAGCAGTACTTC.

This clonotype was seen at least ten times. CDR3 in amino acids: CASSFFGHRSYEQYF. CDR3 nucleotide sequence: TGTGCCAGCAGTTTTTTCGGTCACCGCTCCTACGAGCAGTACTTC. This chain uses TRBV28 with TRBJ2-7; D ambiguous. The CDR3 loop spans 15 amino acids. Trimming cost V 3 bases and J 0 bases, with 12 bases left between them. Germline V lookup: CDR1 MDHEN, CDR2 SYDVKM. The whole variable domain, remainder taken from reference TRBV28 and TRBJ2-7, is DVKVTQSSRYLVKRTGEKVFLECVQDMDHENMFWYRQDPGLGLRLIYFSYDVKMKEKGDIPEGYSVSREKKERFSLILESASTNQTSMYLCASSFFGHRSYEQYFGPGTRLTVT.

Points on this clonotype: This likely comes from a read error, as the CDR3 has no conserved phenylalanine or tryptophan at its end. The DNA is omitted, as the CDR3 cannot be located on it reliably, and the CDR3 follows TCRdb's listing. The CDR3 loop reads CASSSRDTL. This sequence joins TRBV7-3 and TRBJ2-2; the D segment call TRBD1 is taken from the table without a DNA check. Germline values: CDR1 SGHTA, CDR2 FQGTGA. The CDR3 has 9 residues if both end residues are counted.

The chain employs TRBV7-3 and TRBJ2-1, with D possibly TRBD2 on 7 matching bases. V lost 1 base to trimming and J lost 8 bases, with 15 bases between them. CDR1 and CDR2 (germline): SGHTA, FQGTGA. The CDR3 runs 15 residues. The CDR3 reads CASSLRGGTTDEQFF. The DNA for the CDR3 is TGTGCCAGCAGCTTAAGAGGGGGGACTACCGATGAGCAGTTCTTC.

The chain is built from TRBV11-3 and TRBJ2-1, with a weak D call TRBD2 (5 bases). The CDR3 extends over 14 amino acids. Germline CDR1 and CDR2: SGHNT and YENEEA. V lost 5 bases and J lost 7, with 15 bases in between. Written as DNA, the CDR3 is TGTGCCAGCAGCCCCATGAGGTCGGGGAATGAGCAGTTCTTC. Amino acids: CASSPMRSGNEQFF.

The V gene is TRBV5-6, the J gene TRBJ1-1, with D perhaps matching TRBD1 (6 bases). This CDR3 spans 18 amino acids. Germline V gene sequence: CDR1 SGHDT, CDR2 YYEEEE. With 2 bases removed from V and 2 bases from J, the gap between germline ends came to 22 bases. This CDR3 is CASSFFQGPDGINTEAFF. The CDR3 DNA reads TGTGCCAGCAGCTTCTTCCAGGGGCCAGACGGGATAAACACTGAAGCTTTCTTT.

The chain has TRBV7-9 and TRBJ1-1, with a tentative D call TRBD1 (6 bases). With 4 bases removed from V and 6 bases from J, the gap between germline ends came to 12 bases. The CDR3 loop spans 13 amino acids. Germline CDR1 is SEHNR and CDR2 is FQNEAQ (reference sequence). DNA for the CDR3: TGTGCCAGCAGCTGGGGGGCTGTTGCTGAAGCTTTCTTT. Amino acids: CASSWGAVAEAFF.

The chain recombines TRBV20-1 with TRBJ2-7; 9 bases are shared with TRBD2. The J segment lost 2 bases and the V segment lost 6 bases, leaving 2 bases of the junction unmatched. Germline loops: CDR1 DFQATT, CDR2 SNEGSKA (reference sequence). The length of the CDR3 is 12 residues. The CDR3 sequence: CSALAGPYEQYF. In DNA form, the CDR3 reads TGCAGTGCCCTAGCGGGGCCCTACGAGCAGTACTTC.

This chain joins TRBV4-3 and TRBJ2-1; 13 bases map to TRBD2. Germline V gene lookup returns CDR1 LGHNA and CDR2 YSLEER. The J segment lost 8 bases and the V segment lost 0 bases, leaving 16 bases of the junction unmatched. The CDR3 loop spans 20 amino acids. CDR3 sequence reads: CASSQDPTLRTSGSPYEQFF. The CDR3, as DNA: TGCGCCAGCAGCCAAGACCCCACTTTACGGACTAGCGGGAGTCCTTATGAGCAGTTCTTC.

This sequence joins TRBV27 and TRBJ2-1, with TRBD2 matching 8 bases. The CDR3 spans 15 residues. The ends lost 5 bases at V and 4 bases at J; junction bases unmatched: 7. Germline-derived CDR1 and CDR2 are MNHEY and SMNVEV (reference sequence). In DNA, the CDR3 is TGTGCCAGCAGTCCCCGGCCGGGGGGGTACAATGAGCAGTTCTTC. Protein sequence: CASSPRPGGYNEQFF.

In its sample, this clonotype was seen a few times. V gene TRBV2 combines with J gene TRBJ1-2; the D gene is possibly TRBD1 (5 bases). Germline CDR1 and CDR2: SNHLY and FYNNEI. This CDR3 is built from 15 residues. Trimming shortened V by 7 bases and J by 0 bases, and 15 bases separated the two germline ends. CDR3 DNA: TGTGCCAGCAAAAGGGGATCCACAGCTAACTATGGCTACACCTTC. Protein sequence: CASKRGSTANYGYTF.

The chain couples TRBV12-3 or TRBV12-4 to TRBJ2-5; 7 bases map to TRBD2. V trimming: 3 bases; J trimming: 2 bases; junction bases outside the gene matches: 6. CDR3 length: 15 residues. The CDR3 sequence: CASSLGGGLQETQYF. CDR3 nucleotide sequence: TGTGCCAGCAGTTTGGGGGGGGGACTACAAGAGACCCAGTACTTC.

This clonotype was found a few times. The CDR3 DNA is TGTGCCTGGAGTCGGGACGAAAACTATGGCTACACCTTC. It encodes CAWSRDENYGYTF. The chain is built from TRBV30 and TRBJ1-2, with TRBD1 as a possible D gene (5 bases). This CDR3 spans 13 amino acids. V lost 2 bases and J 2 bases, leaving 9 bases between the germline ends. From germline, CDR1 is GTSNPN and CDR2 SVGIG (reference sequence). The variable domain in full, completed from reference TRBV30 and TRBJ1-2, reads SQTIHQWPATLVQPVGSPLSLECTVEGTSNPNLYWYRQAAGRGLQLLFYSVGIGQISSEVPQNLSASRPQDRQFILSSKKLLLSDSGFYLCAWSRDENYGYTFGSGTRLTVV.

The CDR3 DNA reads TGTGCCAGCAGCCAGACGACTAGCGGGAGGAATGAGCAGTTCTTC. Translated: CASSQTTSGRNEQFF. The chain combines TRBV7-9 with TRBJ2-1; 13 nucleotides match TRBD2. The CDR3 length is 15 residues. V lost 5 bases and J lost 7; bases outside the gene matches: 5. CDR1 is SEHNR, CDR2 FQNEAQ, per germline (reference sequence).

This chain connects TRBV3-1 to TRBJ2-1; TRBD2 might be the D (5 bases). The CDR3 is made up of 14 amino acids. The V end was cut by 1 base, the J end by 2 bases, with 6 bases between. Germline V gene lookup returns CDR1 LGHDT and CDR2 YNNKEL (reference sequence). The CDR3 reads CASSQATTYNEQFF. As DNA, the CDR3 is TGTGCCAGCAGCCAAGCGACTACCTACAATGAGCAGTTCTTC.

The sample holds many counts of this clonotype. This rearrangement joins TRBV3-1 to TRBJ2-3; D uncertain. Germline V gene data show CDR1 as LGHDT and CDR2 as YNNKEL (reference sequence). The CDR3 consists of 11 residues. V gave up 1 base and J gave up 5 bases, with 1 base separating them. The CDR3 nucleotides are TGTGCCAGCAGCCAAGTAGATACGCAGTATTTT. Translation: CASSQVDTQYF.

This clonotype showed up just a few times. The J gene is TRBJ2-1, the V gene TRBV7-2; 13 positions agree with TRBD2. V was pared by 3 bases and J by 5 bases, with 13 bases of the junction left unmatched. The CDR3 is 19 amino acids. Per germline, CDR1 SGHTA and CDR2 FQGNSA. Here the CDR3 DNA reads TGTGCCAGCAGCTTTAGATCCGGGACTAGCGGGATTTTGCACAATGAGCAGTTCTTC. This encodes CASSFRSGTSGILHNEQFF.

This clonotype was seen only once. The chain joins TRBV20-1 to TRBJ2-1; tentatively, D is TRBD1 (5 bases). Per germline, CDR1 DFQATT and CDR2 SNEGSKA (reference sequence). The CDR3 extends over 11 amino acids. V was trimmed by 1 base and J by 8 bases, leaving 6 bases between them. The CDR3 loop is CSARVTDEQFF. CDR3 sequence (DNA): TGCAGTGCTAGAGTGACAGATGAGCAGTTCTTC.

Only a few counts were recorded for this clonotype. The chain uses TRBV12-3 or TRBV12-4 and TRBJ2-3, with D perhaps given as TRBD1 or TRBD2 (6 bases each). The CDR3 spans 15 residues. With 7 bases removed from V and 2 bases from J, the gap between germline ends came to 16 bases. The CDR3 spells CASTDDRTITDTQYF. CDR3 in DNA: TGTGCCAGCACCGACGACAGGACTATCACAGATACGCAGTATTTT.

This chain joins TRBV2 and TRBJ2-1; the match to TRBD1 covers 8 bases. CDR1 is SNHLY and CDR2 is FYNNEI in the germline V gene. With 6 bases clipped from V and 6 bases from J, the junction kept 13 bases outside the gene matches. The CDR3 consists of 16 residues. The CDR3 coding sequence is TGTGCCAGCAGGAATTCGACAGGGGCATCCGCCAATGAGCAGTTCTTC. It codes for CASRNSTGASANEQFF.

The chain carries TRBV20-1 and TRBJ2-1; perhaps TRBD1 as D (5 bases). V dropped 5 bases and J dropped 3 bases, with 29 bases sitting between them. The CDR3 spans 19 residues. From germline, CDR1 is DFQATT and CDR2 SNEGSKA (reference sequence). The CDR3 DNA follows: TGCAGTGCTTGGCCCTCGACAGTACTCCACCTATCCCGCTACAATGAGCAGTTCTTC. Its translation is CSAWPSTVLHLSRYNEQFF.

This clonotype was seen a few times. The rearrangement links TRBV7-2 to TRBJ2-3, with TRBD2 matching 10 bases. Per the germline V gene, CDR1 is SGHTA and CDR2 is FQGNSA. The CDR3 spans 15 residues. V shed 5 bases, J shed 2 bases, and the junction held 4 bases outside the gene matches. CDR3 nucleotides: TGTGCCAGCAGCCTACTAGCGGGATTCACAGATACGCAGTATTTT. Protein: CASSLLAGFTDTQYF.

The chain uses TRBV20-1 and TRBJ1-5; 7 nucleotides match TRBD1. The CDR3 sequence is 15 residues long. The ends lost 6 bases at V and 5 bases at J; junction bases unmatched: 13. CDR1 is DFQATT, CDR2 SNEGSKA, per germline (reference sequence). CDR3: CSARIGTDRHQPQHF. The CDR3 region has the DNA TGCAGTGCCAGGATTGGGACAGACAGACATCAGCCCCAGCATTTT.